The 20 T cell receptor beta chains below were found in one sample sequenced in a study of PD-L1 blockade in urothelial cancer. Documented time point: pretreatment peripheral blood. Profiling relied on immunoSEQ multiplex PCR, and the TCRdb table lists in-frame clones only, not all of them. The table shows roughly 90,000 clones, with roughly 90% occurring only once. Sample: PBMCs, taken around atezolizumab (anti-PD-L1) treatment. The receptors were gathered from a woman over 75 with urothelial cancer.

This clone came up once. This sequence joins TRBV19 and TRBJ2-1, with D tentatively TRBD2 (5 bases). Trimming took 6 bases from V and 1 from J, leaving 7 bases between them. Per germline, CDR1 LNHDA and CDR2 SQIVND (reference sequence). The CDR3 totals 13 residues. In nucleotides, the CDR3 is TGTGCCAGTAGCGGGAAATCCTACAATGAGCAGTTCTTC. As protein: CASSGKSYNEQFF.

The table lists this clone with a count of one. The V gene is TRBV18, the J gene TRBJ1-5, with D tentatively TRBD1 (6 bases). The germline V gene has CDR1 KGHSH and CDR2 LQKENI. The CDR3 sequence is 14 residues long. V lost 4 bases and J lost 2, with 9 bases in between. This CDR3 reads CASSQGDGNQPQHF. In nucleotides, the CDR3 is TGTGCCAGCTCACAGGGGGACGGCAATCAGCCCCAGCATTTT.

This clone has only one observation. The chain has TRBV5-1 and TRBJ2-1, with 10 bases matching TRBD2. V shed 0 bases and J 8 bases; nucleotides not matched to a gene: 8. This CDR3 contains 16 residues. In germline, CDR1 is SGHRS, CDR2 YFSETQ. The CDR3 here is CASSLASSGGTDEQFF. The CDR3 DNA follows: TGCGCCAGCAGCTTGGCTTCTAGCGGGGGTACGGATGAGCAGTTCTTC.

The CDR3 DNA reads TGTGCCAGCAGCCCGGTCATCACCCGGGAGACCCAGTACTTC. Translation: CASSPVITRETQYF. The rearrangement links TRBV28 to TRBJ2-5; D remains ambiguous. The germline V gene encodes CDR1 MDHEN and CDR2 SYDVKM. The CDR3 length is 14 residues. Trimming removed 6 bases at V and 5 bases at J, with 16 bases between.

The chain employs TRBV15 and TRBJ2-5; a possible D gene is TRBD1 (5 bases). The ends were cut back, 2 bases at V and 3 bases at J, with 10 bases in the middle. CDR3 size: 14 residues. Germline CDR1 reads LNHNV; CDR2 reads YYDKDF (reference sequence). The CDR3 nucleotides are TGTGCCACCAGCAGACAGGGTCTAGAAGAGACCCAGTACTTC. This sequence encodes CATSRQGLEETQYF.

The V gene is TRBV15, the J gene TRBJ2-1; 13 nucleotides match TRBD2. Germline-derived CDR1 and CDR2 are LNHNV and YYDKDF (reference sequence). CDR3 length: 19 amino acids. The J segment lost 8 bases and the V segment lost 3 bases, leaving 16 bases of the junction unmatched. This chain's CDR3 is CATSRGLAGSGTNHYEQFF. The CDR3 coding sequence is TGTGCCACCAGCAGGGGACTAGCGGGATCCGGCACCAATCACTATGAGCAGTTCTTC.

In this sample, this clone turned up once. The genes are TRBV18 and TRBJ2-2; D not certain. The CDR3 contains 16 residues. V lost 1 base and J lost 4, with 13 bases in between. Germline V gene sequence: CDR1 KGHSH, CDR2 LQKENI. In DNA, the CDR3 is TGTGCCAGCTCACCACAGGCAGGAATAATCACCGGGGAGCTGTTTTTT. Its translation: CASSPQAGIITGELFF.

The chain recombines TRBV19 with TRBJ1-5; D gene unclear. Germline lookup yields CDR1 LNHDA and CDR2 SQIVND (reference sequence). The CDR3 consists of 15 residues. Trimming removed 10 bases from V and 3 bases from J, with 19 bases in between. The CDR3 region has the DNA TGTGCCACGAACCCGGTGGGAGAGTACAATCAGCCCCAGCATTTT. As protein: CATNPVGEYNQPQHF.

The V call is TRBV6-4, the J call TRBJ1-1; TRBD1 aligns across 7 bases. The J segment lost 0 bases and the V segment lost 4 bases, leaving 5 bases of the junction unmatched. Germline V gene lookup returns CDR1 MRHNA and CDR2 SNTAGT. CDR3 length: 15 amino acids. CDR3 nucleotides: TGTGCCAGCAGTGTCGTACAGGGGTTGAACACTGAAGCTTTCTTT. Its protein product is CASSVVQGLNTEAFF.

The CDR3: CASSPWRQGAGYNEQFF. The CDR3 coding sequence is TGTGCCAGCTCACCATGGAGACAGGGGGCGGGTTACAATGAGCAGTTCTTC. The chain recombines TRBV18 with TRBJ2-1; 10 bases fit TRBD1. CDR3 length: 17 residues. Germline assignment: CDR1 KGHSH and CDR2 LQKENI. Unmatched junction bases numbered 8, after V lost 2 bases and J lost 4 bases.

The chain's CDR3 is CASSMAGGIDEQFF. The CDR3 coding sequence is TGTGCCAGTAGTATGGCAGGGGGTATCGATGAGCAGTTCTTC. The chain recombines TRBV19 with TRBJ2-1; TRBD1 matches 7 bases. This CDR3 is built from 14 residues. Trimming took 3 bases from V and 8 from J; bases not matched to a gene: 7. Germline V gene sequence: CDR1 LNHDA, CDR2 SQIVND (reference sequence).

This chain's CDR3 is CASSLLERAYEQYF. CDR3 DNA: TGCGCCAGCAGCTTACTAGAGAGAGCCTACGAGCAGTACTTC. This rearrangement joins TRBV5-1 to TRBJ2-7; TRBD2 is a possible D gene (5 bases). With 2 bases removed from V and 2 bases from J, the gap between germline ends came to 11 bases. Germline CDR1 reads SGHRS; CDR2 reads YFSETQ. The CDR3 contains 14 residues.

The genes are TRBV9 and TRBJ1-3; unclear D gene. V was clipped by 0 bases and J by 4 bases, with 8 bases between them. The V gene's germline CDR1 is SGDLS and CDR2 YYNGEE. The CDR3 covers 14 residues. In DNA form, the CDR3 reads TGTGCCAGCAGCGTAGGGTATGAGGGAAACACCATATATTTT. Its protein is CASSVGYEGNTIYF.

The J gene is TRBJ1-1, the V gene TRBV19, with 7 bases lining up with TRBD1. The CDR3 covers 14 residues. The junction had 12 bases not matched to a gene; V was cut back by 11 bases and J by 3 bases. CDR1 and CDR2 from the germline V gene are LNHDA and SQIVND (reference sequence). The DNA of the CDR3 is TGTGCCGGAAACAGGGGACCCGCGGACACTGAAGCTTTCTTT. As protein: CAGNRGPADTEAFF.

The chain combines TRBV29-1 with TRBJ2-3; D may be TRBD1 (6 bases). The CDR3 spans 14 residues. CDR1 SQVTM and CDR2 ANQGSEA come from the germline V gene. V was clipped by 7 bases and J by 2 bases, with 16 bases between them. CDR3 nucleotide sequence: TGCAGCGCGATCCTGGGGGCCTCCACAGATACGCAGTATTTT. Translating gives CSAILGASTDTQYF.

The genes are TRBV5-4 and TRBJ2-7; D is ambiguous. V lost 4 bases, J lost 3 bases, and 17 bases lay in between. Germline V gives CDR1 SGHNT, CDR2 YYREEE (reference sequence). The CDR3 contains 15 residues. Here the CDR3 reads CASSLDSAANYEQYF. In nucleotides, the CDR3 is TGTGCCAGCAGCCTAGATTCTGCGGCCAACTACGAGCAGTACTTC. Combining the CDR3 with reference TRBV5-4 and TRBJ2-7 gives the whole variable domain ETGVTQSPTHLIKTRGQQVTLRCSSQSGHNTVSWYQQALGQGPQFIFQYYREEENGRGNFPPRFSGLQFPNYSSELNVNALELDDSALYLCASSLDSAANYEQYFGPGTRLTVT.

This clone was picked up a small number of times. This sequence joins TRBV7-3 and TRBJ1-2, with D possibly being TRBD1 (6 bases). Per the germline V gene, CDR1 is SGHTA and CDR2 is FQGTGA. The V end was cut by 5 bases, the J end by 6 bases, with 13 bases between. This CDR3 region has 13 residues. The CDR3 sequence is CASSAHRDHGYTF. The DNA for the CDR3 is TGTGCCAGCAGCGCCCACAGGGACCATGGCTACACCTTC.

V gene TRBV27 combines with J gene TRBJ2-5; 13 nucleotides line up with TRBD2. V shed 5 bases and J 4 bases; nucleotides not matched to a gene: 10. The CDR3 spans 17 residues. Looked up from germline, CDR1 is MNHEY and CDR2 is SMNVEV (reference sequence). CDR3 residues: CASSPRTSGSGGETQYF. CDR3 bases: TGTGCCAGCAGTCCCAGGACTAGCGGGAGTGGGGGAGAGACCCAGTACTTC.

The chain links TRBV30 to TRBJ2-3; D not certain. V was shortened by 3 bases and J by 12 bases, with 13 bases between the two germline ends. There are 11 residues in the CDR3. Germline CDR1 GTSNPN, CDR2 SVGIG (reference sequence). The CDR3 sequence is CAWSVALHQYF. The DNA for the CDR3 is TGTGCCTGGAGCGTGGCCCTCCACCAGTATTTT.

The chain uses TRBV5-1 and TRBJ2-3; 7 bases fit TRBD2. The CDR3 contains 13 residues. The V gene's germline CDR1 is SGHRS and CDR2 YFSETQ. The J segment lost 8 bases and the V segment lost 4 bases, leaving 7 bases of the junction unmatched. CDR3 nucleotide sequence: TGCGCCAGCAGCCCTAGGGGAGGGCCTACGCAGTATTTT. Encoded protein: CASSPRGGPTQYF.